The present TCR beta chain was sequenced within a study of cytomegalovirus exposure and HLA in healthy donors. Study background: Within the Caucasian-associated ancestry cluster were around 80% of the 300 to 450 genotyped donors.

The PCR contained 60 Vbeta and 13 Jbeta primers. Assay used: immunoSEQ multiplex PCR; TCRdb lists only in-frame clones, some missing. Of fewer than 150,000 clones listed, roughly 70% are singletons. Germline assignment: CDR1 SGHRS and CDR2 YFSETQ. This CDR3 is built from 15 residues. J was trimmed by 7 bases and V by 2 bases; bases with no gene match: 4. V is TRBV5-1 and J is TRBJ1-6; 9 nucleotides line up with TRBD1. This TCR derives from a man aged 18 to 35 in good health and CMV-seropositive. The sample comprised PBMCs. The CDR3 is CASSLQGAGNSPLHF. DNA of the CDR3: TGCGCCAGCAGCTTACAGGGGGCAGGGAATTCACCCCTCCACTTT.